A selection of T cell receptor beta chains follows, all from one sample in a study of cytomegalovirus exposure and HLA in healthy donors. The method was immunoSEQ multiplex PCR; TCRdb's version includes in-frame clones alone and lacks a portion of them. The repertoire holds a few hundred thousand clones, around 90% seen once, with more than 2% in the top ten. Sequencing used PBMCs. All receptors come from a woman under 30 in good health and CMV-seronegative. CDR3s leave out the opening cysteine and the closing phenylalanine or tryptophan. The size field is filled for only some rows; it gives once, few, many or a size class.

TRBV10-3,12,TRBJ2-2,once,AISETGDTGELF
TRBV29-1,10,TRBJ2-7,NA,SARDSAYEQY
TRBV5-1,13,TRBJ2-1,NA,ASSATGSRYNEQF
TRBV19,15,TRBJ1-4,NA,ASSIGGRGSTNEKLF
TRBV5-1,14,TRBJ2-1,NA,ASSERGGLSYNEQF
TRBV13,11,NA,NA,ASSLGRGYEQY
TRBV10-3,14,TRBJ2-1,NA,AISPQTSGSYNEQF
TRBV2,12,TRBJ2-7,NA,ASSVRQGAGEQY
TRBV19,14,TRBJ2-5,NA,ASKGSSGGAGETQY
TRBV9,14,TRBJ1-1,few,ASSPIVGGKNTEAF
TRBV6-1,13,TRBJ2-7,once,ASSEVAGGPYEQY
TRBV7-9,17,TRBJ2-7,NA,ASSPRTSGGARRDYEQY
TRBV9,13,TRBJ2-1,NA,ASSAFGGARNEQF
TRBV19,13,TRBJ2-3,NA,ASSIGTASTDTQY
TRBV29-1,13,TRBJ1-2,NA,SVPWARARGYGYT
TRBV9,11,TRBJ2-7,NA,ASSPGTPYEQY
TRBV29-1,11,TRBJ2-2,NA,STRDRGPGELF
TRBV5-6,11,TRBJ1-1,few,ASSWGQGIEAF
TRBV5-4,12,TRBJ1-3,NA,ASSLEGRGNTIY
TRBV6-1,12,TRBJ1-5,NA,ASEGGFGNQPQH
TRBV10-2,14,TRBJ1-5,NA,ASSESGQGYRQPQH
TRBV6-5,13,TRBJ1-2,NA,ASRRLGQGVDGYT
TRBV21-1,12,TRBJ1-5,NA,ASSNETGDQPQH
TRBV7-9,11,TRBJ1-1,NA,SSSQQENTEAF
TRBV23-1,12,TRBJ1-5,NA,ASSQIGDNQPQH
TRBV19,12,TRBJ1-2,NA,ASSPGQLHYGYT
TRBV27,11,TRBJ2-3,NA,ASSFVPTDTQY
TRBV9,14,TRBJ2-1,NA,ASSGNAPGSYNEQF
TRBV9,13,TRBJ2-3,NA,ASSFSGTPTDTQY
TRBV29-1,11,TRBJ2-2,NA,SAGNRGTGELF
TRBV6-5,12,TRBJ2-1,NA,ASSYSEGSYEQF
TRBV5-6,14,TRBJ2-2,NA,ASSSGTGGPTGELF
TRBV6-5,13,TRBJ2-2,NA,ASSYSPANTGELF
TRBV11-2,15,TRBJ2-6,NA,ASSLVAGVTGANVLT
TRBV6-1,12,TRBJ1-4,NA,ASSGAGGNEKLF
TRBV20-1,9,TRBJ1-2,NA,STGQGDGYT
TRBV10-3,13,TRBJ2-1,NA,AISESAAGVHGQF
TRBV9,13,TRBJ2-3,NA,ASSPSGGNTDTQY
TRBV6-5,13,TRBJ1-6,NA,ASSYSTGRGSPLH